One sample yielded the 25 T cell receptor beta chains listed below, sequenced in a study of blood T cells in healthy people across ages. Primers used in a second PCR of about 7 to 11 cycles were a sample-barcoded 5' primer and a J-beta primer mix. One entry per CDR3 protein results from TCRdb running MiXCR on the 5' RACE reads. The sample records 1.6 million or so distinct CDR3 sequences, 30% to 35% being singletons. The specimen was blood. The receptors originated from a woman in her twenties or thirties in good health.

The rearrangement uses TRBV6-1 and TRBJ2-1; D may be TRBD1 or TRBD2 (5 bases each). Germline V CDR1 and CDR2: MNHNS, SASEGT. With 1 base removed from V and 7 bases from J, the gap between germline ends came to 14 bases. This CDR3 region has 15 residues. The CDR3 nucleotides read TGTGCCAGCAGTGAAGGGGGGACCTTTTGGAATGAGCAGTTCTTC. Translation: CASSEGGTFWNEQFF.

The chain has TRBV6-1 and TRBJ1-5, with D unresolved. The CDR3 contains 18 residues. Trimming removed 4 bases from V and 2 bases from J, with 21 bases in between. Germline CDR1 is MNHNS and CDR2 is SASEGT. The CDR3 nucleotides are TGTGCCAGCAGTGGGACTCTAGGAGGCAGGCTCCGCAATCAGCCCCAGCATTTT. Encoded protein: CASSGTLGGRLRNQPQHF.

This clonotype was observed a handful of times. The genes are TRBV5-1 and TRBJ2-3; 11 bases match TRBD2. J gave up 2 bases and V 4 bases, and 3 bases lay outside the gene matches. The CDR3 totals 15 residues. Germline lookup yields CDR1 SGHRS and CDR2 YFSETQ. The CDR3 sequence: CASSKGLAATDTQYF. The CDR3 DNA is TGCGCCAGCAGCAAGGGACTAGCGGCCACAGATACGCAGTATTTT.

There are a few counts of this clonotype. This chain joins TRBV29-1 and TRBJ1-1; a weak D match, TRBD1 (5 bases). Trimming stripped 3 bases from V and 2 bases from J, with 16 bases between. Germline values: CDR1 SQVTM, CDR2 ANQGSEA. This CDR3 contains 15 residues. In DNA form, the CDR3 reads TGCAGCGTTGATCCGAGAGGGGAAAGCAACACTGAAGCTTTCTTT. It encodes CSVDPRGESNTEAFF.

A few counts support this clonotype. The chain employs TRBV6-2 or TRBV6-3 and TRBJ2-7; 9 bases are a match to TRBD1. Germline assignment: CDR1 MNHEY and CDR2 SVGEGT. The CDR3 loop spans 15 amino acids. J was trimmed by 3 bases and V by 7 bases; bases with no gene match: 10. The chain's CDR3 is CASTDMTGGYYEQYF. For the CDR3, the DNA is TGTGCCAGCACCGATATGACAGGGGGGTACTACGAGCAGTACTTC.

The chain carries TRBV6-2 or TRBV6-3 and TRBJ2-1; possible D gene TRBD1, 5 bases. Trimming stripped 7 bases from V and 8 bases from J, with 15 bases between. This CDR3 region has 13 residues. Per the germline V gene, CDR1 is MNHEY and CDR2 is SVGEGT. This chain's CDR3 is CASIDGAADEQFF. In DNA form, the CDR3 reads TGTGCCAGCATTGATGGGGCCGCTGATGAGCAGTTCTTC.

The rearrangement links TRBV7-9 to TRBJ2-2, with no clear D. V shed 7 bases and J shed 2 bases, with 11 bases lying between them. The CDR3 spans 14 residues. CDR1 is SEHNR, CDR2 FQNEAQ, per germline (reference sequence). CDR3 sequence reads: CASIPESNTGELFF. The CDR3 nucleotides are TGTGCCAGCATCCCCGAGAGTAACACCGGGGAGCTGTTTTTT.

This clonotype was recorded at least ten times. The chain employs TRBV6-6 and TRBJ2-7; TRBD2 agrees at 9 bases. V lost 4 bases and J lost 3; bases outside the gene matches: 4. This CDR3 has 14 residues. CDR1 MNHNY and CDR2 SVGAGI come from the germline V gene (reference sequence). The CDR3 reads CASSFSSGVYEQYF. The DNA for the CDR3 is TGTGCCAGCAGTTTTTCTAGCGGGGTCTACGAGCAGTACTTC.

This clonotype was seen ten or more times. The CDR3 loop is CSVGLAGRPWNEQFF. Written as DNA, the CDR3 is TGCAGCGTTGGTCTCGCGGGACGTCCTTGGAATGAGCAGTTCTTC. The rearrangement links TRBV29-1 to TRBJ2-1, with TRBD2 as a possible D gene (6 bases). This CDR3 spans 15 amino acids. CDR1 and CDR2 (germline): SQVTM, ANQGSEA. The V end lost 4 bases, the J end lost 7 bases, and 20 bases lay between the germline ends.

The chain links TRBV5-1 to TRBJ2-3; the D gene is possibly TRBD2 (5 bases). Germline values: CDR1 SGHRS, CDR2 YFSETQ. The CDR3 has 19 residues. V was pared by 5 bases and J by 2 bases, with 27 bases between. DNA for the CDR3: TGCGCCAGCAGGAGAGAGGGCGTAGCTGGAACTACTAACACAGATACGCAGTATTTT. Its translation is CASRREGVAGTTNTDTQYF.

The genes are TRBV18 and TRBJ1-1; TRBD1 might be the D (5 bases). Per the germline V gene, CDR1 is KGHSH and CDR2 is LQKENI. V was pared by 3 bases and J by 0 bases, with 11 bases between. CDR3 length equals 15 residues. The CDR3 bases are TGTGCCAGCTCACCTTTACAGGTTATGAACACTGAAGCTTTCTTT. Translating gives CASSPLQVMNTEAFF.

The rearrangement joins TRBV7-2 to TRBJ2-7, with a possible D match to TRBD2 (5 bases). Trimming stripped 5 bases from V and 2 bases from J, with 19 bases between. Germline CDR1 SGHTA, CDR2 FQGNSA. The CDR3 loop spans 16 amino acids. The CDR3 DNA follows: TGTGCCAGCAGCCCTACCGGACTCCCGAAGGCCTACGAGCAGTACTTC. Residues: CASSPTGLPKAYEQYF.

Only one count was recorded for this clonotype. This chain uses TRBV2 with TRBJ2-7, with 8 bases lining up with TRBD1. Trimming took 6 bases from V and 3 from J; bases not matched to a gene: 10. The CDR3 has 15 amino acids. Germline-derived CDR1 and CDR2 are SNHLY and FYNNEI. CDR3 DNA sequence: TGTGCCAGCAGCGGACTCAGGGGGCCATACTACGAGCAGTACTTC. It codes for CASSGLRGPYYEQYF.

V usage is TRBV6-1 and J usage is TRBJ1-2; the D is unclear. The V end was cut by 7 bases, the J end by 6 bases, with 18 bases between. CDR1 and CDR2 (germline): MNHNS, SASEGT. The CDR3 runs to 14 residues. The CDR3 nucleotides are TGTGCCAGCAAAAGTGGGAACAGTGGAGATGGCTACACCTTC. Its protein product is CASKSGNSGDGYTF.

The genes are TRBV28 and TRBJ2-1; TRBD1 might be the D (6 bases). Trimming pared 7 bases from V and 7 bases from J, leaving 17 bases between. The CDR3 length is 14 residues. Germline CDR1 reads MDHEN; CDR2 reads SYDVKM. The CDR3 region has the DNA TGTGCCAGCAAAAACGGCCAAAGGGGGAATGAGCAGTTCTTC. This translates into CASKNGQRGNEQFF.

The chain has TRBV14 and TRBJ2-7; 8 nucleotides match TRBD1. The CDR3 totals 14 residues. Germline V gene sequence: CDR1 SGHDN, CDR2 FVKESK. V dropped 0 bases and J dropped 6; count of bases not matched to a gene: 4. This CDR3 is CASSQEGQGCEQYF. The CDR3 nucleotides read TGTGCCAGCAGCCAAGAAGGACAGGGTTGCGAGCAGTACTTC. The entire variable domain, with the rest obtained from reference TRBV14 and TRBJ2-7, is as follows: EAGVTQFPSHSVIEKGQTVTLRCDPISGHDNLYWYRRVMGKEIKFLLHFVKESKQDESGMPNNRFLAERTGGTYSTLKVQPAELEDSGVYFCASSQEGQGCEQYFGPGTRLTVT.

V is TRBV2 and J is TRBJ2-3; TRBD1 might be the D (5 bases). Germline V gene sequence: CDR1 SNHLY, CDR2 FYNNEI. With 9 bases removed from V and 2 bases from J, the gap between germline ends came to 18 bases. The CDR3 sequence is 15 residues long. The CDR3 DNA reads TGTGCCAGTCGAGTGCTGGACACCATCACAGATACGCAGTATTTT. Protein: CASRVLDTITDTQYF.

This rearrangement joins TRBV27 to TRBJ1-2; D not certain. Trimming shortened V by 0 bases and J by 8 bases, and 19 bases separated the two germline ends. Germline lookup yields CDR1 MNHEY and CDR2 SMNVEV (reference sequence). This CDR3 spans 16 amino acids. CDR3 loop: CASSLSHLGGSQGYTF. The CDR3 bases are TGTGCCAGCAGTTTATCCCATTTGGGAGGGAGTCAGGGCTACACCTTC.

The sample holds a few counts of this clonotype. The chain links TRBV19 to TRBJ2-7; unclear D gene. Deletions cut 3 bases from V and 3 bases from J, with 15 bases between. This CDR3 contains 15 residues. In germline, CDR1 is LNHDA, CDR2 SQIVND (reference sequence). The CDR3 spells CASSMTLSKFYEQYF. The CDR3 nucleotides read TGTGCCAGTAGTATGACCCTTTCGAAGTTCTACGAGCAGTACTTC.

CDR3 protein: CASSLRVEPRVGYGYTF. CDR3 bases: TGTGCCAGCAGCTTACGGGTCGAACCCAGGGTGGGCTATGGCTACACCTTC. This sequence joins TRBV7-2 and TRBJ1-2; D may be TRBD1 (5 bases). V was pared by 2 bases and J by 4 bases, with 20 bases between. The CDR3 extends over 17 amino acids. Germline CDR1 reads SGHTA; CDR2 reads FQGNSA.

This clonotype has just a few counts. The genes are TRBV7-9 and TRBJ1-1, with D perhaps TRBD1 (6 bases). Trimming removed 3 bases at V and 3 bases at J, with 11 bases between. Germline lookup yields CDR1 SEHNR and CDR2 FQNEAQ (reference sequence). CDR3 size: 14 residues. The CDR3 region has the DNA TGTGCCAGCAGCTTTGCAGCAGGGGACACTGAAGCTTTCTTT. Translated: CASSFAAGDTEAFF.

The chain recombines TRBV6-1 with TRBJ2-1; D call uncertain. The CDR3 loop spans 12 amino acids. Trimming pared 8 bases from V and 2 bases from J, leaving 7 bases between. CDR1 MNHNS and CDR2 SASEGT come from the germline V gene. The CDR3 is CASDTAYNEQFF. The CDR3 DNA reads as TGTGCCAGCGATACGGCCTACAATGAGCAGTTCTTC.

The chain recombines TRBV5-1 with TRBJ2-1; D is possibly TRBD2 (5 bases). The CDR3 extends over 15 amino acids. The V end lost 3 bases, the J end lost 2 bases, and 12 bases lay between the germline ends. Germline V gene lookup returns CDR1 SGHRS and CDR2 YFSETQ. The CDR3 region has the DNA TGCGCCAGCAGCTCTGGCGGGCAGCCCTACAATGAGCAGTTCTTC. This sequence encodes CASSSGGQPYNEQFF.

This rearrangement joins TRBV4-2 to TRBJ2-3, with D tentatively TRBD2 (6 bases). Trimming left V 3 bases short and J 2 bases short, with 33 bases between. The CDR3 covers 22 residues. Germline V gene data show CDR1 as LGHNA and CDR2 as YNFKEQ. For the CDR3, the DNA is TGTGCCAGCAGCCACCTCCCTGTTCCAGGACAAGCGGAGGGCCCACTCACAGATACGCAGTATTTT. Protein product: CASSHLPVPGQAEGPLTDTQYF.

In its sample, this clonotype was seen a few times. The genes are TRBV28 and TRBJ2-1; 7 nucleotides agree with TRBD2. V gave up 2 bases and J gave up 5 bases; unmatched junction bases: 6. The CDR3 is made up of 15 amino acids. The germline CDR1 and CDR2 sequences are MDHEN and SYDVKM. For the CDR3, the DNA is TGTGCCAGCAGTTTAGGAGGACTAGGCAACAATGAGCAGTTCTTC. It translates to CASSLGGLGNNEQFF.